Listed below are T cell receptor beta chains from one sample, sequenced in a study of cytomegalovirus exposure and HLA in healthy donors. Generated by immunoSEQ multiplex PCR, the TCRdb table keeps only in-frame clones and is missing some. The sample holds 140,000 to 150,000 clones; 60% to 75% are singletons and the top ten take over 6%. Input material: PBMCs. Receptors originate from a young man in good health and CMV-seronegative. The CDR3 runs from the conserved cysteine through the conserved F or W. The order of the fields is CDR3 DNA, CDR3 protein, J gene, D gene, V gene, clone size. A D gene is named only where the DNA matches it firmly. The size entry is marked missing in some rows and otherwise reads once, few, many or a size class.

CDR3nt: TGCAGCGTTGATGGTAGGGGAAATGGCTACACCTTC
CDR3aa: CSVDGRGNGYTF
j_gene: TRBJ1-2
d_gene: .
v_gene: TRBV29-1
abundance: once

CDR3nt: TGTGCCAGCTCCCGAGGGGGAACTAATGAAAAACTGTTTTTT
CDR3aa: CASSRGGTNEKLFF
j_gene: TRBJ1-4
d_gene: .
v_gene: TRBV6-1
abundance: .

CDR3nt: TGTGCCAGCAGAAATACAGGGATTCCCTACGAGCAGTACTTC
CDR3aa: CASRNTGIPYEQYF
j_gene: TRBJ2-7
d_gene: .
v_gene: TRBV6-6
abundance: .

CDR3nt: TGTGCCAGTAGTATGGGGGGGATGGCTGAAGCTTTCTTT
CDR3aa: CASSMGGMAEAFF
j_gene: TRBJ1-1
d_gene: .
v_gene: TRBV19
abundance: .

CDR3nt: TGTGCCAGCAGCTTGTCCCGGGACAGGGGCCCCCCCAATCAGCCCCAGCATTTT
CDR3aa: CASSLSRDRGPPNQPQHF
j_gene: TRBJ1-5
d_gene: TRBD1
v_gene: TRBV7-8
abundance: .

CDR3nt: TGTGCCAGCAGCTTATCCCCCCAGGGAATTTTTACAGATACGCAGTATTTT
CDR3aa: CASSLSPQGIFTDTQYF
j_gene: TRBJ2-3
d_gene: .
v_gene: TRBV7-9
abundance: .

CDR3nt: TGTGCCAGCGGGGACCGGGACAGGGTTACCGGGGAGCTGTTTTTT
CDR3aa: CASGDRDRVTGELFF
j_gene: TRBJ2-2
d_gene: TRBD1
v_gene: TRBV2
abundance: .

CDR3nt: TGTGCCAGTACTAACCCCAGGTCAAATCAGCCCCAGCATTTT
CDR3aa: CASTNPRSNQPQHF
j_gene: TRBJ1-5
d_gene: .
v_gene: TRBV19
abundance: once

CDR3nt: TGTGCCAGCAGTTTAAGGGGTAGGGGCGATGGCTACACCTTC
CDR3aa: CASSLRGRGDGYTF
j_gene: TRBJ1-2
d_gene: .
v_gene: TRBV27
abundance: .

CDR3nt: TGTGCCTGGAGTCGTAGCTCTGGGGCCAACGTCCTGACTTTC
CDR3aa: CAWSRSSGANVLTF
j_gene: TRBJ2-6
d_gene: .
v_gene: TRBV30
abundance: .

CDR3nt: TGTGCCAGCAGCTTGGGACCGGGACAGCAAAGCAATCAGCCCCAGCATTTT
CDR3aa: CASSLGPGQQSNQPQHF
j_gene: TRBJ1-5
d_gene: TRBD1
v_gene: TRBV5-6
abundance: .

CDR3nt: TGTGCCAGCAGCTCAGCGCTGGGTCAGTTCTTC
CDR3aa: CASSSALGQFF
j_gene: TRBJ2-1
d_gene: .
v_gene: TRBV11-2
abundance: .

CDR3nt: TGCAGCGTCAACGAGGTGGATACGCAGTATTTT
CDR3aa: CSVNEVDTQYF
j_gene: TRBJ2-3
d_gene: .
v_gene: TRBV29-1
abundance: .

CDR3nt: TGTGCCAGCAGCATTACCGCGGGGGCCCAAGAGACCCAGTACTTC
CDR3aa: CASSITAGAQETQYF
j_gene: TRBJ2-5
d_gene: .
v_gene: TRBV6-5
abundance: .

CDR3nt: TGTGCCAGCAGCCCTCCGGGGGGGCCCGGTACGCAGTATTTT
CDR3aa: CASSPPGGPGTQYF
j_gene: TRBJ2-3
d_gene: TRBD2
v_gene: TRBV9
abundance: few

CDR3nt: TGTGCCAGCAATCGTCGGGAAAGGGGGCCGAATGAAAAACTGTTTTTT
CDR3aa: CASNRRERGPNEKLFF
j_gene: TRBJ1-4
d_gene: TRBD1
v_gene: TRBV2
abundance: .

CDR3nt: TGTGCCAGCAGCCCTCCGGGACTCCCCACAGATACGCAGTATTTT
CDR3aa: CASSPPGLPTDTQYF
j_gene: TRBJ2-3
d_gene: .
v_gene: TRBV7-8
abundance: .

CDR3nt: TGTGCCAGCAGCACTGCTAACGTGAATGAGCAGTTCTTC
CDR3aa: CASSTANVNEQFF
j_gene: TRBJ2-1
d_gene: .
v_gene: TRBV5-4
abundance: .

CDR3nt: TGTGCCTGGGCGGGCCGACACACTGAAGCTTTCTTT
CDR3aa: CAWAGRHTEAFF
j_gene: TRBJ1-1
d_gene: .
v_gene: TRBV30
abundance: .

CDR3nt: TGTGCCAGCAGCCGTTATGGCTACACCTTC
CDR3aa: CASSRYGYTF
j_gene: TRBJ1-2
d_gene: .
v_gene: TRBV28
abundance: .